The 15 T cell receptor beta chains below come from one sample, sequenced in a study of blood T cells in healthy people across ages. PCR was performed a second time for about 6 to 11 cycles using a sample-barcoded 5' primer and a J-beta primer mix. Each CDR3 protein is one row after TCRdb ran MiXCR on the 5' RACE reads. This table has about 1,600,000 distinct CDR3 sequences, approximately 42% appearing once. The specimen was blood. These receptors came from a woman between 18 and 29 years old in good health.

The chain combines TRBV7-9 with TRBJ2-4; D is unresolved. The J call may not be correct, given that the DNA end is closer to TRBJ2-7. The CDR3 extends over 14 amino acids. CDR1 and CDR2 from the germline V gene are SEHNR and FQNEAQ (reference sequence). The DNA of the CDR3 is TGTGCCAGCAGCTCCCCGGAACCTAGCTACGAGCAGTACTTC. Translating gives CASSSPEPSYEQYF.

The rearrangement links TRBV9 to TRBJ2-1, with 8 bases lining up with TRBD2. Losses at the gene ends were 0 bases for V and 5 bases for J; bases not matched to a gene: 7. CDR3 size: 16 residues. Germline CDR1 and CDR2: SGDLS and YYNGEE. The CDR3 here is CASSVVGGGPDNEQFF. The DNA of the CDR3 is TGTGCCAGCAGCGTAGTAGGCGGGGGGCCCGACAATGAGCAGTTCTTC.

The V call is TRBV7-2, the J call TRBJ2-4; 9 bases fit TRBD2. The J call may be wrong; the DNA end is better matched by TRBJ2-7. Germline V gene lookup returns CDR1 SGHTA and CDR2 FQGNSA. The CDR3 totals 16 residues. CDR3 sequence: CASSARTLAGPYEQYF. The CDR3 DNA reads TGTGCCAGCAGCGCACGAACACTAGCGGGCCCCTACGAGCAGTACTTC.

This clonotype was found a few times. The J gene is TRBJ1-2, the V gene TRBV3-1; unclear D gene. The V gene lost 1 base and the J gene lost 2 bases, with 8 bases spanning the gap. The CDR3 has 14 amino acids. In germline, CDR1 is LGHDT, CDR2 YNNKEL (reference sequence). CDR3 nucleotide sequence: TGTGCCAGCAGCCAAGCACTAGAAAACTATGGCTACACCTTC. It codes for CASSQALENYGYTF.

This clonotype appeared a few times. The chain carries TRBV7-8 and TRBJ2-1, with 12 bases matching TRBD2. Trimming took 6 bases from V and 0 from J; bases not matched to a gene: 12. Germline V gene lookup returns CDR1 SGHVS and CDR2 FQNEAQ. This CDR3 is built from 19 residues. The DNA of the CDR3 is TGTGCCAGCAGTGCGGGACTAGCGGGTCGCAAAATCTCCTACAATGAGCAGTTCTTC. This encodes CASSAGLAGRKISYNEQFF.

The rearrangement links TRBV30 to TRBJ2-1, with 11 positions matching TRBD2. Trimming at V came to 0 bases and at J to 8 bases, leaving 6 bases not matched to a gene. The CDR3 covers 15 residues. The germline V gene has CDR1 GTSNPN and CDR2 SVGIG (reference sequence). Here the CDR3 reads CAWSVGGTSGDEQFF. The CDR3 nucleotides are TGTGCCTGGAGTGTAGGCGGGACTAGCGGTGATGAGCAGTTCTTC.

V usage is TRBV12-3 or TRBV12-4 and J usage is TRBJ2-1; tentative D call: TRBD2 (6 bases). The better agreement between TRBJ2-7 and the DNA end casts doubt on the J call. The CDR3 is made up of 13 amino acids. The CDR3: CASRFRGINEQYF. CDR3 sequence (DNA): TGTGCCAGCAGATTCCGGGGGATCAATGAGCAGTACTTC.

In this sample, this clonotype turned up a few times. V gene TRBV7-9 combines with J gene TRBJ2-7; 8 nucleotides line up with TRBD1. CDR1 is SEHNR, CDR2 FQNEAQ, per germline (reference sequence). The CDR3 length is 13 residues. The V and J ends lost 4 bases and 6 bases, in that order; junction bases with no gene match: 5. The CDR3 nucleotides are TGTGCCAGCAGCTCCACGGACAGGGTCGAGCAGTACTTC. Protein product: CASSSTDRVEQYF.

The chain uses TRBV15 and TRBJ2-7; D not resolved. The CDR3 sequence is 13 residues long. Germline V lookup: CDR1 LNHNV, CDR2 YYDKDF (reference sequence). With 0 bases removed from V and 7 bases from J, the gap between germline ends came to 10 bases. The CDR3 nucleotides are TGTGCCACCAGCAGAGATGGAACACCGGAGCAGTACTTC. Protein: CATSRDGTPEQYF.

This clonotype was observed a few times. V gene TRBV20-1 combines with J gene TRBJ1-5; D gene ambiguous. This CDR3 spans 14 amino acids. Trimming stripped 3 bases from V and 0 bases from J, with 9 bases between. Germline V gene sequence: CDR1 DFQATT, CDR2 SNEGSKA (reference sequence). The CDR3, as DNA: TGCAGTGCTAGTCCCGGGTTTAGCAATCAGCCCCAGCATTTT. This translates into CSASPGFSNQPQHF.

This rearrangement joins TRBV9 to TRBJ1-1, with D perhaps TRBD1 (6 bases). CDR3 length: 13 amino acids. Germline CDR1 and CDR2: SGDLS and YYNGEE. The CDR3 loop is CRLQGLGNTEAFF. CDR3 DNA: TGTCGTCTGCAGGGGCTAGGGAACACTGAAGCTTTCTTT.

This rearrangement joins TRBV6-5 to TRBJ1-3; D unclear. The CDR3 consists of 16 residues. Germline CDR1 MNHEY, CDR2 SVGAGI. Trimming pared 5 bases from V and 4 bases from J, leaving 18 bases between. CDR3 amino acids: CASSLSSQPGGNTIYF. DNA for the CDR3: TGTGCCAGCAGTCTCTCGTCCCAGCCGGGGGGAAACACCATATATTTT.

The V and J genes are TRBV7-8 and TRBJ1-1; D is unclear. This CDR3 spans 15 amino acids. Germline assignment: CDR1 SGHVS and CDR2 FQNEAQ. The V end lost 4 bases, the J end lost 4 bases, and 16 bases lay between the germline ends. CDR3 sequence: CASSSARGGSTEAFF. CDR3 DNA sequence: TGTGCCAGCAGCTCGGCCCGGGGAGGGAGCACTGAAGCTTTCTTT. Combining the CDR3 with reference TRBV7-8 and TRBJ1-1 gives the whole variable domain GAGVSQSPRYKVAKRGQDVALRCDPISGHVSLFWYQQALGQGPEFLTYFQNEAQLDKSGLPSDRFFAERPEGSVSTLKIQRTQQEDSAVYLCASSSARGGSTEAFFGQGTRLTVV.

V usage is TRBV15 and J usage is TRBJ2-7, with D possibly being TRBD1 (5 bases). This CDR3 spans 15 amino acids. The germline CDR1 and CDR2 sequences are LNHNV and YYDKDF (reference sequence). With 1 base removed from V and 0 bases from J, the gap between germline ends came to 10 bases. CDR3 sequence: CATSRGTGYSYEQYF. CDR3 in DNA: TGTGCCACCAGCAGAGGAACAGGATACTCCTACGAGCAGTACTTC.

This chain connects TRBV7-2 to TRBJ1-5; TRBD1 might be the D (6 bases). Germline V gene sequence: CDR1 SGHTA, CDR2 FQGNSA. The CDR3 has 18 amino acids. Trimming stripped 5 bases from V and 1 base from J, with 21 bases between. This chain's CDR3 is CASSRGGRARGSNQPQHF. CDR3 nucleotides: TGTGCCAGCAGCCGAGGGGGTAGGGCCCGAGGAAGCAATCAGCCCCAGCATTTT.